This T cell receptor beta chain was retrieved from a study of shared clonotypes between healthy human individuals. Study-wide background: The study enrolled two women and three men aged 18 to 49. Study-level results: Clonotypes which were not shared had lower generation probabilities than clonotypes that all four donors shared. Clonotype sharing across donors was expected to vary with sequencing depth.

Libraries were prepared by immunoSEQ multiplex PCR; TCRdb keeps only in-frame clonotypes and omits some of them. The repertoire includes 600,000 to 800,000 clones, roughly 72% of them detected once, and under 2% sits in the top ten. The junction had 10 bases not matched to a gene; V was cut back by 5 bases and J by 0 bases. The germline CDR1 and CDR2 sequences are SEHNR and FQNEAQ (reference sequence). This CDR3 is built from 17 residues. Caucasian adults residing in Nashville, Tennessee made up all the donors. On this clone: The target antigen is unknown.

Sequenced material: memory CD4+ T cells sorted from blood. Specified subset: CD45RA-negative fraction. The chain couples TRBV7-9 to TRBJ2-7; 10 bases align to TRBD1. This TCR was recovered from a woman in her twenties or thirties in good health. The CDR3 sequence is CASSPPLGTGVSYEQYF. The DNA for the CDR3 is TGTGCCAGCAGCCCGCCCCTTGGGACAGGGGTCTCCTACGAGCAGTACTTC. Together with reference TRBV7-9 and TRBJ2-7, the CDR3 gives the full variable domain: DTGVSQNPRHKITKRGQNVTFRCDPISEHNRLYWYRQTLGQGPEFLTYFQNEAQLEKSRLLSDRFSAERPKGSFSTLEIQRTEQGDSAMYLCASSPPLGTGVSYEQYFGPGTRLTVT.